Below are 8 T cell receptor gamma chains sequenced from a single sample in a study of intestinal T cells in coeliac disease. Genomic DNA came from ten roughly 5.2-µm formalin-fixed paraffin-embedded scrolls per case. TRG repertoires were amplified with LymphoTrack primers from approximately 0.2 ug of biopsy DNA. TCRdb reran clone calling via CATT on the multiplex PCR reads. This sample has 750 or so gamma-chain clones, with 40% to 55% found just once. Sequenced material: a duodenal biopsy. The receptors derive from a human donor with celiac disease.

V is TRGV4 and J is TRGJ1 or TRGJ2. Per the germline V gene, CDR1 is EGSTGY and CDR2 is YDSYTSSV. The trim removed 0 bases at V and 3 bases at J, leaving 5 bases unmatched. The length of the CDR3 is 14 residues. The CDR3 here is CATWDGPGYYKKLF. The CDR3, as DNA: TGTGCCACCTGGGATGGGCCGGGTTATTATAAGAAACTCTTT.

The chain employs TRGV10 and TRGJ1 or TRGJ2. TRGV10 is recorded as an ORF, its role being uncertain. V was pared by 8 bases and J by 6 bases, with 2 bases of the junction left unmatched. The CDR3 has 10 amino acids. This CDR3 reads CAAWVYKKLF. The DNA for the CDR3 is TGTGCTGCGTGGGTTTATAAGAAACTCTTT.

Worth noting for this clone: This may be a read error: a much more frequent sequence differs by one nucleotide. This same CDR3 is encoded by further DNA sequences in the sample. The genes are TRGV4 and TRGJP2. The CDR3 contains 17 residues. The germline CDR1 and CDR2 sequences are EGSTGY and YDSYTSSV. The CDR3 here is CATWDEHLYSSDWIKTF. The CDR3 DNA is TGTGCCACCTGGGATGAGCACCTATATAGCAGTGATTGGATCAAGACGTTT.

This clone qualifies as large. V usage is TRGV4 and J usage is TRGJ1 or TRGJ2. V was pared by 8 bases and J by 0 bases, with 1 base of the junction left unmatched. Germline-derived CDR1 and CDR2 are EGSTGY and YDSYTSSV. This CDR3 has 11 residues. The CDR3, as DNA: TGTGCCACCTCGAATTATTATAAGAAACTCTTT. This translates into CATSNYYKKLF.

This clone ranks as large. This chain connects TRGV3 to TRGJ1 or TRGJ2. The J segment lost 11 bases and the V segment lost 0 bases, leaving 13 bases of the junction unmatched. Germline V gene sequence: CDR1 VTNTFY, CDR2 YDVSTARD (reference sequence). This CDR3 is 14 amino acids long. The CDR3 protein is CATWDRQGLEEKLF. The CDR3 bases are TGTGCCACCTGGGACAGGCAAGGTCTTGAGGAGAAACTCTTT.

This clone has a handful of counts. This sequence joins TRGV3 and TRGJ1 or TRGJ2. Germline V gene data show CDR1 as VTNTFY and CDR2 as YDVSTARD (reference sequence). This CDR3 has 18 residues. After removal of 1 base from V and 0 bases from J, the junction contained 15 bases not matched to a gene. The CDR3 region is CATWDSIQYPRNYYKKLF. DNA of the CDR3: TGTGCCACCTGGGACAGCATCCAGTACCCCCGGAATTATTATAAGAAACTCTTT.

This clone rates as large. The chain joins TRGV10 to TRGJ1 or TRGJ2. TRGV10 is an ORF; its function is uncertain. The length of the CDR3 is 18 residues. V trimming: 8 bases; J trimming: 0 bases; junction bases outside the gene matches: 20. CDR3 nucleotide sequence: TGTGCTGCGTGGGATTCACGGCCTTTCTTACCGAATTATTATAAGAAACTCTTT. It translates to CAAWDSRPFLPNYYKKLF.

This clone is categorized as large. In DNA, the CDR3 is TGTGCCTTGTGGGAGGTTCTGTATTATAAGAAACTCTTT. Its translation: CALWEVLYYKKLF. This rearrangement joins TRGV9 to TRGJ1 or TRGJ2. Germline values: CDR1 GITISATS, CDR2 ISYDGTV (reference sequence). V gave up 1 base and J gave up 4 bases; unmatched junction bases: 4. This CDR3 region has 13 residues.